One and the same sample provided the 13 T cell receptor beta chains below, sequenced in a study of shared T cell receptors in the human thymus. Here immunoSEQ multiplex PCR was the method, and the copy in TCRdb shows in-frame clones only, minus some. In the table there are fewer than 700,000 clones, approximately 87% of which are singletons. This sample was shared with a second study, whose subject was human thymus T cells.

The sample was thymocytes. These receptors were obtained from a boy in the first two years of life with a congenital heart defect.

This clone is a singleton in its sample. The V gene is TRBV15, the J gene TRBJ1-4, with 8 bases lining up with TRBD1. The J segment lost 4 bases and the V segment lost 7 bases, leaving 5 bases of the junction unmatched. The CDR3 length is 14 residues. Germline V lookup: CDR1 LNHNV, CDR2 YYDKDF (reference sequence). In nucleotides, the CDR3 is TGTGCCACCATCAGTGACAGGGGTAATGAAAAACTGTTTTTT. This encodes CATISDRGNEKLFF.

This CDR3 reads CASSPHCGDGAEAFF. The DNA of the CDR3 is TGTGCCAGCAGCCCCCATTGCGGGGACGGTGCTGAAGCTTTCTTT. The rearrangement links TRBV9 to TRBJ1-1, with D tentatively TRBD1 (5 bases). CDR1 is SGDLS, CDR2 YYNGEE, per germline. The CDR3 runs to 15 residues. V was clipped by 4 bases and J by 6 bases, with 19 bases between them.

This clone was seen a few times. J is TRBJ1-1 and V is TRBV28, with unresolved D. V shed 5 bases and J shed 6 bases, with 7 bases lying between them. CDR1 is MDHEN, CDR2 SYDVKM, per germline. The CDR3 runs to 11 residues. The CDR3 bases are TGTGCCAGCAGTGCACTGTCTGAAGCTTTCTTT. Encoded protein: CASSALSEAFF.

V is TRBV5-6 and J is TRBJ2-7; 11 bases fit TRBD1. The CDR3 loop spans 15 amino acids. V was clipped by 6 bases and J by 3 bases; unmatched bases: 8. From germline, CDR1 is SGHDT and CDR2 YYEEEE. CDR3 region: CASNSQGTGGYEQYF. The CDR3 DNA reads TGTGCCAGCAACTCCCAAGGGACAGGGGGCTACGAGCAGTACTTC.

The V gene is TRBV27, the J gene TRBJ1-5; 7 bases map to TRBD1. V lost 5 bases, J lost 1 base, and 5 bases stayed unmatched. This CDR3 comprises 15 residues. Germline CDR1 and CDR2: MNHEY and SMNVEV (reference sequence). This CDR3 is CASSISTGSNQPQHF. The DNA of the CDR3 is TGTGCCAGCAGTATTTCGACAGGGAGCAATCAGCCCCAGCATTTT.

The J gene is TRBJ2-5, the V gene TRBV15; TRBD1 matches at 8 bases. Germline CDR1 LNHNV, CDR2 YYDKDF (reference sequence). V was pared by 8 bases and J by 0 bases, with 17 bases of the junction left unmatched. CDR3 length equals 18 residues. In DNA form, the CDR3 reads TGTGCCACCGGACAGGGACGGACCAGTGGGGGGTACCAAGAGACCCAGTACTTC. Translated, it gives CATGQGRTSGGYQETQYF. Complete variable domain (other parts from reference TRBV15 and TRBJ2-5): DAMVIQNPRYQVTQFGKPVTLSCSQTLNHNVMYWYQQKSSQAPKLLFHYYDKDFNNEADTPDNFQSRRPNTSFCFLDIRSPGLGDTAMYLCATGQGRTSGGYQETQYFGPGTRLLVL.

The chain carries TRBV7-2 and TRBJ1-2; possibly TRBD1 for D (5 bases). Germline V gives CDR1 SGHTA, CDR2 FQGNSA. V was cut by 7 bases and J by 6 bases, with 9 bases left in between. This CDR3 has 11 residues. CDR3 DNA: TGTGCCAGCAACTCACAGGATGGCTACACCTTC. It is translated as CASNSQDGYTF.

The J gene is TRBJ2-5, the V gene TRBV4-3; D is unresolved. CDR3 length equals 14 residues. The germline CDR1 and CDR2 sequences are LGHNA and YSLEER. Trimming removed 1 base at V and 7 bases at J, with 13 bases between. The CDR3 DNA follows: TGCGCCAGCAGCCAAGGCAGGCCGAAAGGGACCCAGTACTTC. Translation gives CASSQGRPKGTQYF.

The CDR3 sequence is CASSQDVRLADNEQFF. CDR3 bases: TGTGCCAGCAGCCAAGATGTCCGACTAGCGGACAATGAGCAGTTCTTC. The V and J genes are TRBV4-2 and TRBJ2-1; 9 nucleotides match TRBD2. This CDR3 comprises 16 residues. V dropped 0 bases and J dropped 5; count of bases not matched to a gene: 5. Germline loops: CDR1 LGHNA, CDR2 YNFKEQ.

This chain joins TRBV10-2 and TRBJ2-3; weak D call: TRBD1 (5 bases). Germline values: CDR1 WSHSY, CDR2 SAAADI. The CDR3 has 22 amino acids. V lost 10 bases and J lost 2, with 40 bases in between. CDR3 coding DNA: TGCGCCACCGAAAAATTGGGGCAATCCACTTCCCACCCCAACAACTCCACAGATACGCAGTATTTT. This encodes CATEKLGQSTSHPNNSTDTQYF.

The chain links TRBV7-2 to TRBJ1-4; 9 bases agree with TRBD1. The germline V gene encodes CDR1 SGHTA and CDR2 FQGNSA. The junction had 15 bases not matched to a gene; V was cut back by 5 bases and J by 5 bases. The CDR3 length is 18 residues. The CDR3 protein is CASSQVPGQGSKNEKLFF. CDR3 bases: TGTGCCAGCAGCCAAGTCCCGGGACAGGGCTCGAAGAATGAAAAACTGTTTTTT.

The gene calls are TRBV28 and TRBJ2-1; 7 bases align to TRBD2. This CDR3 comprises 20 residues. Germline V gene sequence: CDR1 MDHEN, CDR2 SYDVKM. V trimming: 2 bases; J trimming: 7 bases; junction bases outside the gene matches: 23. This CDR3 is CASSLRRKSPGLGEKNEQFF. The CDR3 bases are TGTGCCAGCAGTTTAAGACGCAAATCCCCCGGACTAGGGGAGAAAAATGAGCAGTTCTTC.

This chain joins TRBV7-9 and TRBJ1-1; D might be TRBD1 (6 bases). V was clipped by 8 bases and J by 6 bases, with 22 bases between them. There are 15 residues in the CDR3. The germline V gene encodes CDR1 SEHNR and CDR2 FQNEAQ (reference sequence). The CDR3 DNA reads as TGTGCCAGCGAGCGGCACCAGGGGTCGGCCTCTGAAGCTTTCTTT. The encoded protein is CASERHQGSASEAFF. The full variable domain, its missing parts supplied by reference TRBV7-9 and TRBJ1-1, is DTGVSQNPRHKITKRGQNVTFRCDPISEHNRLYWYRQTLGQGPEFLTYFQNEAQLEKSRLLSDRFSAERPKGSFSTLEIQRTEQGDSAMYLCASERHQGSASEAFFGQGTRLTVV.